This TCR beta chain was sequenced during a study of cytomegalovirus exposure and HLA in healthy donors (dated by TCRdb to the late 2010s). Regarding the research as a whole: According to a later analysis, the 120 or so validation repertoires were produced on the same platform as the roughly 600 repertoires of the first cohort. The study aimed to test whether cataloging public T cell receptors could reveal signatures of past pathogen exposure. Besides the first cohort of some 670 subjects, a separate validation cohort made up of 90 to 150 different subjects was used. To predict cytomegalovirus infection status, the study brought together high-throughput TCR immunosequencing, statistical association of individual TCRs with disease status, and machine learning.

The donors were included in the validation cohort of 90 to 150 subjects, a group kept apart from the roughly 700-subject first cohort. With regard to this clone: Its antigen is currently not known. The sample holds no much larger clone one base away, and base qualities are not on file.

Libraries came from the immunoSEQ multiplex PCR assay. As for the original processing: A statistical classification framework was built to diagnose cytomegalovirus status from the catalog of TCR beta chain sequences. TCRdb re-hosts the immuneACCESS table, in-frame sequences only. Its copies lack some clones; in the studies checked, an unresolved V gene accounts for under half of them, and the cause for the rest is not known. That table supplies the V and J calls and clone size; D and trimming were determined from the DNA. A total of some 150,000 clones appear in this sample, more than 75% of them only once. 3% of the sample is held by the ten biggest clonotypes. Reading the germline V gene gives CDR1 KGHSY and CDR2 FQNENV. Its CDR3 holds 12 amino acids, cysteine through phenylalanine. The retained sequence is limited to the CDR3, 36 bases, with the frame set at the first base. The trim is 4 bases for V and 6 bases for J, with a gap of 9 bases between the germline ends.

Findings and caveats that apply to the study as a whole: While some public TCRs were present in many individuals, most TCR sequences turned up only very rarely across donors. The authors suggested that the approach could potentially be generalized to other disease states and immunological phenotypes. A later analysis found that TCRs clustered in the first cohort also tended to co-occur in the roughly 120 validation repertoires, with 94% of cluster scores above 0. In both the original and validation cohorts, the classifier was reported to diagnose cytomegalovirus status with high specificity and sensitivity. A later analysis lacked HLA typing for the validation cohort, so it scored co-occurrence in that cohort across all 110 or so repertoires. A total of fewer than 200 TCR beta chains were listed by the study as associated with cytomegalovirus. In vitro tests confirmed that a few of the cytomegalovirus-associated TCR beta chains recognize cytomegalovirus antigens.

This TCR was sampled from a young man in good health and CMV-seronegative. The sequencing input was PBMCs. The chain is assembled from TRBV16 and TRBJ1-2; no D segment can be confidently identified. Here the CDR3 is given as CASSPSTDGYTF. DNA sequence: TGTGCCAGCAGCCCCTCCACGGATGGCTACACCTTC.